The 31 T cell receptor beta chains below were found in one sample sequenced in a study of T cells after yellow fever vaccination. TCRdb re-called the 5' RACE reads with MiXCR, one entry per CDR3 protein. The table includes 300,000 to 400,000 distinct CDR3 sequences, roughly an eighth detected once. Sequenced here: CD4+ T cells sorted from PBMCs, sampled 15 days after the yellow fever booster vaccination. The origin of the receptors is a man aged 18 to 29 who received the YFV17D yellow fever vaccine.

This chain joins TRBV11-2 and TRBJ2-3; 7 bases map to TRBD1. The CDR3 extends over 16 amino acids. J lost 3 bases, V lost 5 bases, and 11 bases had no gene match. Germline V gene lookup returns CDR1 SGHAT and CDR2 FQNNGV. This chain's CDR3 is CASSSIKQGRTDTQYF. CDR3 nucleotide sequence: TGTGCCAGCAGCAGCATTAAACAGGGGAGAACAGATACGCAGTATTTT.

The J gene is TRBJ2-1, the V gene TRBV7-2; D may be TRBD2 (7 bases). Trimming stripped 4 bases from V and 10 bases from J, with 23 bases between. The germline V gene encodes CDR1 SGHTA and CDR2 FQGNSA. The CDR3 spans 16 residues. The CDR3 here is CASSSRGGGKLQEQFF. Here the CDR3 DNA reads TGTGCCAGCAGCTCCCGAGGGGGGGGGAAGTTGCAGGAGCAGTTCTTC.

The chain has TRBV6-2 or TRBV6-3 and TRBJ1-1, with D tentatively TRBD1 (6 bases). Trimming left V 3 bases short and J 4 bases short, with 9 bases between. Per the germline V gene, CDR1 is MNHEY and CDR2 is SVGEGT. This CDR3 region has 13 residues. This CDR3 reads CASSYRGSTEAFF. CDR3 DNA sequence: TGTGCCAGCAGTTATAGGGGGTCCACTGAAGCTTTCTTT.

This clonotype has more than one count but fewer than ten. The chain employs TRBV5-1 and TRBJ2-6; D may match TRBD1 or TRBD2 (5 bases each). In germline, CDR1 is SGHRS, CDR2 YFSETQ. The CDR3 covers 13 residues. The V end lost 7 bases, the J end lost 4 bases, and 9 bases lay between the germline ends. CDR3 nucleotide sequence: TGCGCCAGCTCCGAGGGGGGGGCCAACGTCCTGACTTTC. This codes for CASSEGGANVLTF.

The J gene is TRBJ1-2, the V gene TRBV18; D possibly corresponds to TRBD1 (5 bases). The CDR3 covers 14 residues. Between the trimmed V and J ends, which lost 2 bases and 1 base, there was a span of 8 bases. Germline lookup yields CDR1 KGHSH and CDR2 LQKENI. In nucleotides, the CDR3 is TGTGCCAGCTCACCAGGGGCCATTAACTATGGCTACACCTTC. Translating it yields CASSPGAINYGYTF.

This rearrangement joins TRBV28 to TRBJ1-5, with 10 bases fitting TRBD1. CDR3 length equals 16 residues. The germline CDR1 and CDR2 sequences are MDHEN and SYDVKM. J was trimmed by 5 bases and V by 3 bases; bases with no gene match: 7. CDR3 amino acids: CASSFRGDRGHQPQHF. The CDR3 region has the DNA TGTGCCAGCAGTTTTAGGGGGGACAGGGGACATCAGCCCCAGCATTTT.

This clonotype has more than one count but fewer than ten. The chain uses TRBV6-1 and TRBJ1-2; D not resolved. The length of the CDR3 is 12 residues. Trimming pared 5 bases from V and 5 bases from J, leaving 9 bases between. Germline CDR1 is MNHNS and CDR2 is SASEGT. The CDR3 spells CASSPTSYGYTF. CDR3 coding DNA: TGTGCCAGCAGTCCGACCTCTTATGGCTACACCTTC.

This clonotype was counted a few times. The CDR3 region is CAAGSGGSDTQYF. DNA for the CDR3: TGTGCTGCAGGGTCGGGAGGTTCAGATACGCAGTATTTT. The chain combines TRBV24-1 with TRBJ2-3; 7 bases are shared with TRBD2. The CDR3 has 13 amino acids. Per the germline V gene, CDR1 is KGHDR and CDR2 is SFDVKD.

This clonotype was detected only a few times. The rearrangement joins TRBV9 to TRBJ1-6, with D possibly TRBD1 on 6 matching bases. Trimming pared 3 bases from V and 10 bases from J, leaving 17 bases between. Germline lookup yields CDR1 SGDLS and CDR2 YYNGEE. This CDR3 is 15 amino acids long. The chain's CDR3 is CASSDMLGGGSPLHF. The CDR3 DNA follows: TGTGCCAGCAGCGACATGCTGGGGGGCGGATCACCCCTCCACTTT.

J is TRBJ1-2 and V is TRBV9; TRBD1 agrees at 8 bases. The CDR3 covers 12 residues. Germline-derived CDR1 and CDR2 are SGDLS and YYNGEE. V was pared by 3 bases and J by 8 bases, with 3 bases of the junction left unmatched. In DNA, the CDR3 is TGTGCCAGCAGCGCGACAGGGGTGGGCTACACCTTC. The encoded protein is CASSATGVGYTF.

This clonotype was observed a handful of times. The chain employs TRBV2 and TRBJ2-2; 9 bases are shared with TRBD1. Trimming took 9 bases from V and 2 from J; bases not matched to a gene: 10. Germline V gives CDR1 SNHLY, CDR2 FYNNEI. This CDR3 has 16 residues. The chain's CDR3 is CARARGTGINTGELFF. The DNA for the CDR3 is TGTGCCAGGGCCCGTGGGACAGGGATTAACACCGGGGAGCTGTTTTTT. The whole variable domain, filled in from reference TRBV2 and TRBJ2-2, reads EPEVTQTPSHQVTQMGQEVILRCVPISNHLYFYWYRQILGQKVEFLVSFYNNEISEKSEIFDDQFSVERPDGSNFTLKIRSTKLEDSAMYFCARARGTGINTGELFFGEGSRLTVL.

This clonotype was observed a handful of times. V is TRBV5-8 and J is TRBJ2-3; D gene unclear. V lost 4 bases and J 6 bases, leaving 18 bases between the germline ends. CDR1 and CDR2 (germline): SGHTS, YDEGEE. The CDR3 totals 15 residues. DNA of the CDR3: TGTGCCAGCAGCGCCCAAGGGCTAGAAGCTGATACGCAGTATTTT. Protein product: CASSAQGLEADTQYF.

This clonotype has more than one count but fewer than ten. The V and J genes are TRBV9 and TRBJ2-1, with a possible D match to TRBD2 (5 bases). There are 17 residues in the CDR3. Germline CDR1 SGDLS, CDR2 YYNGEE. V gave up 3 bases and J gave up 2 bases, with 18 bases separating them. As DNA, the CDR3 is TGTGCCAGCAGCGCCGGCGGAGGTGGGGTGCCCTACAATGAGCAGTTCTTC. This gives the protein CASSAGGGGVPYNEQFF. The entire variable domain, with the rest obtained from reference TRBV9 and TRBJ2-1, is as follows: DSGVTQTPKHLITATGQRVTLRCSPRSGDLSVYWYQQSLDQGLQFLIQYYNGEERAKGNILERFSAQQFPDLHSELNLSSLELGDSALYFCASSAGGGGVPYNEQFFGPGTRLTVL.

This clonotype has more than one count but fewer than ten. The chain employs TRBV20-1 and TRBJ1-5; D is unclear. The V and J ends lost 3 bases and 7 bases respectively, with 10 bases between them. Looked up from germline, CDR1 is DFQATT and CDR2 is SNEGSKA (reference sequence). The CDR3 totals 12 residues. In DNA, the CDR3 is TGCAGTGCTAGTCCCGGTGGGCAGCCCCAGCATTTT. Translating it yields CSASPGGQPQHF.

This chain links TRBV29-1 with TRBJ2-3, with 10 bases lining up with TRBD1. In germline, CDR1 is SQVTM, CDR2 ANQGSEA. V shed 6 bases, J shed 3 bases, and the junction held 3 bases outside the gene matches. This CDR3 region has 13 residues. The DNA of the CDR3 is TGCAGCGTGAGGGACAGGGGAACAGATACGCAGTATTTT. Its translation is CSVRDRGTDTQYF.

A few counts support this clonotype. This chain links TRBV2 with TRBJ2-5; D is perhaps TRBD1 (6 bases). The CDR3 totals 13 residues. Trimming took off 1 base at V and 3 bases at J, with 6 bases between the two ends. Germline V CDR1 and CDR2: SNHLY, FYNNEI. In DNA, the CDR3 is TGTGCCAGCAGTGAAGAGGGGGAAGAGACCCAGTACTTC. Translation gives CASSEEGEETQYF. Full variable domain (rest looked up from reference TRBV2 and TRBJ2-5): EPEVTQTPSHQVTQMGQEVILRCVPISNHLYFYWYRQILGQKVEFLVSFYNNEISEKSEIFDDQFSVERPDGSNFTLKIRSTKLEDSAMYFCASSEEGEETQYFGPGTRLLVL.

This clonotype turned up a few times. The chain combines TRBV7-2 with TRBJ2-6; 7 positions agree with TRBD1. After removal of 5 bases from V and 0 bases from J, the junction contained 10 bases not matched to a gene. The germline gives CDR1 SGHTA, CDR2 FQGNSA. This CDR3 has 18 amino acids. As DNA, the CDR3 is TGTGCCAGCAGCGGGGCCGGGACAGCTGGCTCTGGGGCCAACGTCCTGACTTTC. Its protein is CASSGAGTAGSGANVLTF.

Note on this clonotype: Given a much more abundant clone one base away, this may be a read error. The gene calls are TRBV7-9 and TRBJ2-6, with D perhaps TRBD1 (5 bases). The CDR3 is 21 residues long. Trimming removed 2 bases at V and 0 bases at J, with 23 bases between. Per germline, CDR1 SEHNR and CDR2 FQNEAQ (reference sequence). The chain's CDR3 is CASSLRRIRGSLYSGANVLTF. The CDR3 nucleotides read TGTGCCAGCAGCTTAAGGCGGATAAGGGGCTCCCTTTACTCTGGGGCCAACGTCCTGACTTTC.

This clonotype was counted between two and nine times. The chain has TRBV29-1 and TRBJ1-1; no firm D call. V lost 5 bases, J lost 1 base, and 8 bases lay in between. Germline CDR1 is SQVTM and CDR2 is ANQGSEA. CDR3 length: 12 amino acids. The CDR3 protein is CSVQNWNTEAFF. The CDR3 DNA is TGCAGCGTTCAAAATTGGAACACTGAAGCTTTCTTT.

This clonotype has just a few counts. This chain links TRBV6-5 with TRBJ1-3, with unresolved D. Germline V gene sequence: CDR1 MNHEY, CDR2 SVGAGI. The V gene lost 5 bases and the J gene lost 4 bases, with 15 bases spanning the gap. The CDR3 has 15 amino acids. As DNA, the CDR3 is TGTGCCAGCAGTCCCGGAGACCGGTCAGGAAACACCATATATTTT. Residues: CASSPGDRSGNTIYF.

This clonotype was observed many times. The chain recombines TRBV12-3 or TRBV12-4 with TRBJ1-4, with D perhaps matching TRBD1 (5 bases). Trimming pared 6 bases from V and 10 bases from J, leaving 18 bases between. This CDR3 is 14 amino acids long. This CDR3 is CASSPGRAWGKLFF. The CDR3 DNA reads as TGTGCCAGCAGCCCGGGACGGGCGTGGGGAAAACTGTTTTTT.

The rearrangement joins TRBV20-1 to TRBJ2-5, with a possible D match to TRBD2 (5 bases). The CDR3 length is 11 residues. Looked up from germline, CDR1 is DFQATT and CDR2 is SNEGSKA (reference sequence). Trimming took 7 bases from V and 4 from J, leaving 10 bases between them. In DNA form, the CDR3 reads TGCAGTGTTAGCGACCGAGAGACCCAGTACTTC. This encodes CSVSDRETQYF.

A few counts support this clonotype. This chain connects TRBV6-1 to TRBJ1-5; D not certain. The CDR3 is 14 amino acids. V was shortened by 8 bases and J by 6 bases, with 17 bases between the two germline ends. Looked up from germline, CDR1 is MNHNS and CDR2 is SASEGT. As DNA, the CDR3 is TGTGCCAGCTTCCTGACGGGGTCTGGTCAGCCCCAGCATTTT. Translated, it gives CASFLTGSGQPQHF.

In its sample, this clonotype was seen many times. The CDR3 sequence is CASSRGVDGYTF. DNA for the CDR3: TGTGCCAGCTCACGAGGGGTAGACGGCTACACCTTC. The rearrangement links TRBV18 to TRBJ1-2; the D gene is possibly TRBD1 (5 bases). Between the trimmed V and J ends, which lost 4 bases and 8 bases, there was a span of 11 bases. This CDR3 contains 12 residues. Germline loops: CDR1 KGHSH, CDR2 LQKENI.

This clonotype was detected only a few times. The chain combines TRBV27 with TRBJ2-4, with D perhaps matching TRBD2 (6 bases). The length of the CDR3 is 13 residues. Trimming cost V 9 bases and J 1 base, with 10 bases left between them. CDR1 and CDR2 from the germline V gene are MNHEY and SMNVEV (reference sequence). CDR3 region: CASGAGAKNIQYF. Here the CDR3 DNA reads TGTGCCAGTGGGGCGGGGGCCAAAAACATTCAGTACTTC.

J is TRBJ2-5 and V is TRBV6-5, with 7 bases that match TRBD2. The ends lost 8 bases at V and 3 bases at J; junction bases unmatched: 12. CDR3 size: 15 residues. CDR1 MNHEY and CDR2 SVGAGI come from the germline V gene. The CDR3, as DNA: TGTGCCAGCGGAGGGGCCAAGGCGGGAGAAGAGACCCAGTACTTC. It specifies CASGGAKAGEETQYF.

The CDR3 DNA is TGTGCCAGCTCCCCCGGACAGAGCCCTCAAGAGACCCAGTACTTC. Amino acids: CASSPGQSPQETQYF. The rearrangement joins TRBV18 to TRBJ2-5, with D perhaps TRBD1 (6 bases). CDR1 is KGHSH, CDR2 LQKENI, per germline. V was shortened by 6 bases and J by 2 bases, with 16 bases between the two germline ends. This CDR3 has 15 residues.

The J gene is TRBJ2-1, the V gene TRBV20-1, with D tentatively TRBD2 (6 bases). This CDR3 contains 15 residues. Germline V lookup: CDR1 DFQATT, CDR2 SNEGSKA (reference sequence). In nucleotides, the CDR3 is TGCAGCGCGGAGGGACGGTGGCCTCTTTACAATGAGCAGTTCTTC. Its translation is CSAEGRWPLYNEQFF.

This clonotype has only a few counts. The gene calls are TRBV7-2 and TRBJ1-2, with D uncertain. The CDR3 runs to 12 residues. Trimming removed 4 bases from V and 12 bases from J, with 15 bases in between. The germline V gene has CDR1 SGHTA and CDR2 FQGNSA. CDR3 DNA sequence: TGTGCCAGCAGCTCGACACGGGGATCCAACACCTTC. The encoded protein is CASSSTRGSNTF.

This clonotype was seen a few times. The CDR3 is CASSWGGASLTTDTQYF. The CDR3 DNA follows: TGTGCCAGCAGTTGGGGGGGGGCCTCTCTTACCACAGATACGCAGTATTTT. The rearrangement uses TRBV11-1 and TRBJ2-3; perhaps TRBD2 as D (7 bases). Germline V lookup: CDR1 SGHAT, CDR2 FQDESV (reference sequence). V was pared by 6 bases and J by 2 bases, with 21 bases between. The CDR3 runs to 17 residues.

This rearrangement joins TRBV6-2 or TRBV6-3 to TRBJ1-2; D is ambiguous. In germline, CDR1 is MNHEY, CDR2 SVGEGT. Trimming pared 5 bases from V and 7 bases from J, leaving 11 bases between. The CDR3 loop spans 12 amino acids. In DNA, the CDR3 is TGTGCCAGCAGTGCTTACCGGGTTGGCTACACCTTC. This translates into CASSAYRVGYTF.